This TCR beta chain was obtained from a study of blood T cell repertoires in COVID-19 (TCRdb year 2020). Broadly, across the study: Samples from collaborators originated in the United States, Italy and Spain and spanned both the acute and convalescent phases of COVID-19. The material from the prospective study consisted of cDNA or gDNA derived from T cells, B-cell-depleted T cells, or PBMCs. The dataset comprised deeply sampled blood TCRbeta repertoires from subjects exposed to, actively infected with, or recovered from COVID-19. A freely available public database, intended as a resource for researchers studying the immune response to SARS-CoV-2, is where the repertoires were released. The samples were drawn from the first 160 participants of the ongoing ImmuneRACE study and from 950 to 1,500 subjects provided by 6 global collaborators. Sample metadata almost always included a de-identified subject ID, COVID-19 status, age in years and sex. HLA class I and class II types, where available, came from metadata supplied by the sample provider rather than from assay-based typing.

TCRbeta CDR3 regions were amplified from genomic DNA using the immunoSEQ Assay, a bias-controlled multiplex PCR. On the authors' methods: Nucleated cell counts per sample were estimated from amplification of reference gene primers within the assay. To quantify the absolute abundance of each unique TCRbeta CDR3 rearrangement, sequence reads were collapsed and filtered. Productive Simpson clonality was computed per sample as the square root of Simpson's diversity index over productive rearrangements. TCRdb mirrors the immuneACCESS table, restricted to in-frame sequences. Some clones are absent from its copies; in checked studies, under half trace to an unresolved V gene, and the reason for the others is unknown. V, J and clone size derive from that table, while D and trimming were established from the DNA sequence. The sample yields 220,000 or so clones; roughly 80% were counted once. The ten largest clones capture approximately 3% of the sample.

Another Seattle source contributed samples from volunteer blood donors who had recovered from COVID-19. Whole blood was collected in K2EDTA tubes by collaborating institutions according to the institutions' own protocols. For TCRbeta analysis, collaborators shipped samples as frozen whole blood, isolated PBMCs, or DNA extracted from either of those sample types. Counted from cysteine to phenylalanine, this CDR3 has 14 amino acids. Kept here is only the CDR3 DNA, which spans 42 bases and is read in frame from base 1. Trimming takes 5 bases off V and 2 bases off J; junction bases not matched to a gene: 2. Taken from the germline V gene (reference sequence), the CDR1 and CDR2 loops are SGHNT and YYREEE. About this clone: The antigen it recognizes is unknown. Base qualities are missing; no much larger clone stands one base away.

Paper-wide results and their limitations: The quantity of clinical and demographic metadata differed by source and by participant and was supplied without curation.

In this chain, TRBV5-4 is recombined with TRBJ2-7, with 12 middle bases fitting TRBD2. The TCR originated in a young woman who had recovered from COVID-19. The sample taken for sequencing was peripheral blood. CDR3 protein: CASRLAGGTYEQYF. Here is the DNA: TGTGCCAGCAGACTAGCGGGGGGTACCTACGAGCAGTACTTC.